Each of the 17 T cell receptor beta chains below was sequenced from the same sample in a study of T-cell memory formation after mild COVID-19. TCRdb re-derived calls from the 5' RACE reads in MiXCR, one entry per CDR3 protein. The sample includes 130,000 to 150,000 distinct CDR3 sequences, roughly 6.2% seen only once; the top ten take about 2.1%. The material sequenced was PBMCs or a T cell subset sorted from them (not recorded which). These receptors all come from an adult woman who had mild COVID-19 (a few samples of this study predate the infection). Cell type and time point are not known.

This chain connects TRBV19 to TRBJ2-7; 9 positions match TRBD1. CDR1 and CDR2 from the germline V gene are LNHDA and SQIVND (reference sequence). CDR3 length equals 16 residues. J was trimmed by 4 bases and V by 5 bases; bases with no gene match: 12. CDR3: CASSEQSGTGTYEQYF. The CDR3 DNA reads TGTGCCAGTAGTGAACAGTCCGGGACAGGGACATACGAGCAGTACTTC.

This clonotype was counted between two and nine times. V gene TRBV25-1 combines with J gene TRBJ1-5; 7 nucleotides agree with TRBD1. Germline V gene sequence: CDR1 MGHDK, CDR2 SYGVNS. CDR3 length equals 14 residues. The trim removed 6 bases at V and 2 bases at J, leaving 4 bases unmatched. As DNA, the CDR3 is TGTGCCAGCAGAGAGACAGGGCGCAATCAGCCCCAGCATTTT. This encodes CASRETGRNQPQHF.

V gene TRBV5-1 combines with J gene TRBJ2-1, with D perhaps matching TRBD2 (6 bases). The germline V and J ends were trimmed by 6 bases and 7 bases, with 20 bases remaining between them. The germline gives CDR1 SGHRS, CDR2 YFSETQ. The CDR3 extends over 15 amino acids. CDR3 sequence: CASTPPGVGGNEQFF. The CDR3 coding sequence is TGCGCCAGCACCCCGCCCGGGGTGGGGGGTAATGAGCAGTTCTTC.

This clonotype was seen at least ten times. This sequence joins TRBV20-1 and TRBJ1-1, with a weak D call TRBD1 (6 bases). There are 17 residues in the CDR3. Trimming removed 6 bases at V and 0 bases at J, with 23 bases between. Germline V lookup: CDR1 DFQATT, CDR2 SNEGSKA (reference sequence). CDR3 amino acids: CSAADLIGGGVNTEAFF. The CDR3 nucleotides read TGCAGTGCCGCGGACTTAATTGGAGGGGGTGTGAACACTGAAGCTTTCTTT.

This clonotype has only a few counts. The CDR3 sequence: CAWSNNFGVSGANVLTF. The DNA of the CDR3 is TGTGCCTGGAGTAATAACTTCGGCGTCTCTGGGGCCAACGTCCTGACTTTC. The chain joins TRBV30 to TRBJ2-6; no firm D call. The CDR3 runs 17 residues. V gave up 2 bases and J gave up 0 bases, with 14 bases separating them. Germline V gene sequence: CDR1 GTSNPN, CDR2 SVGIG (reference sequence).

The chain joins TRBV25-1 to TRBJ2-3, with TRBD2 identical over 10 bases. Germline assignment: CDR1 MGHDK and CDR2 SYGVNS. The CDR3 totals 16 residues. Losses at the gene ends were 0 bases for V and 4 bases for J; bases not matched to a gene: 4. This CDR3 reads CASSEYRTSGADTQYF. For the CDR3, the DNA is TGTGCCAGCAGTGAATATCGCACTAGCGGGGCAGATACGCAGTATTTT.

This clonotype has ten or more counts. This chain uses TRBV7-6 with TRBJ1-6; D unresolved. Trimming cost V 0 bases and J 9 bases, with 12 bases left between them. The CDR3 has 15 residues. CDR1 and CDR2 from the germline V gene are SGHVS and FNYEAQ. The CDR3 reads CASSLAGRDLSPLHF. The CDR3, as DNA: TGTGCCAGCAGCTTAGCGGGAAGGGATCTTTCACCCCTCCACTTT.

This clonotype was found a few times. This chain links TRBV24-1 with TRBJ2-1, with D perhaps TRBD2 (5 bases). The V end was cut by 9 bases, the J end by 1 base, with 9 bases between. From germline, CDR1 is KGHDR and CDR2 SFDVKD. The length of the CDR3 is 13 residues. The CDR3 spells CATRGPSYNEQFF. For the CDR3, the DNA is TGTGCCACCCGAGGGCCATCCTACAATGAGCAGTTCTTC.

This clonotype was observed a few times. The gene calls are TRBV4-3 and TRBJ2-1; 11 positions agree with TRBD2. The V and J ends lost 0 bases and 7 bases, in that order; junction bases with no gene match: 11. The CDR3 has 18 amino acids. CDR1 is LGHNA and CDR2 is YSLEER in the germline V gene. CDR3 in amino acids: CASSQDVALAGGRNEQFF. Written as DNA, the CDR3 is TGCGCCAGCAGCCAAGATGTAGCGCTAGCGGGAGGTCGTAATGAGCAGTTCTTC.

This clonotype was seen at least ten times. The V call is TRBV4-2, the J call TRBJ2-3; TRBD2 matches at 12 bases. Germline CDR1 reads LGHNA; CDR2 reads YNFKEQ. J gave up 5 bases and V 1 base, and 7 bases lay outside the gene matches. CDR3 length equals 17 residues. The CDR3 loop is CASSQGPSGRAEDTQYF. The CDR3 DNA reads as TGTGCCAGCAGCCAAGGGCCTAGCGGGAGGGCTGAAGATACGCAGTATTTT.

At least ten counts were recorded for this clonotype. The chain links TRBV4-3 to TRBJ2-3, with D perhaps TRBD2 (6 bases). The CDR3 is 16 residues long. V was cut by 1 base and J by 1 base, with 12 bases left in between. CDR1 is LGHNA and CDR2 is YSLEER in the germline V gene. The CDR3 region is CASSQVAGSGTDTQYF. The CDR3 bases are TGCGCCAGCAGCCAAGTTGCGGGATCGGGCACAGATACGCAGTATTTT.

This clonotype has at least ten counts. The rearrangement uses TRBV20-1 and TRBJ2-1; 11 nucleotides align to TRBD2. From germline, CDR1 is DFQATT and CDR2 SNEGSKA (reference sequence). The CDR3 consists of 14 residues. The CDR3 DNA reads TGCTCCTCCTCACCGGGACTAGCGGTCGGTGAGCAGTTCTTC. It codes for CSSSPGLAVGEQFF.

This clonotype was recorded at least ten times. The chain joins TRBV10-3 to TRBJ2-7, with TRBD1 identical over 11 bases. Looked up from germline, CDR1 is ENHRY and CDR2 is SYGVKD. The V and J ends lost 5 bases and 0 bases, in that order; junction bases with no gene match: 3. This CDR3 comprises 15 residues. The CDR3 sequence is CAISPGTGGSYEQYF. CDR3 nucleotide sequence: TGTGCCATCAGTCCCGGGACAGGGGGCTCCTACGAGCAGTACTTC.

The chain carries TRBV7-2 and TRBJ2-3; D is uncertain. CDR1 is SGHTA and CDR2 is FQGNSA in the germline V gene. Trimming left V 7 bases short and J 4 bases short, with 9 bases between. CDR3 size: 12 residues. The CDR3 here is CASTQSADTQYF. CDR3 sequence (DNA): TGTGCCAGCACCCAGAGCGCAGATACGCAGTATTTT.

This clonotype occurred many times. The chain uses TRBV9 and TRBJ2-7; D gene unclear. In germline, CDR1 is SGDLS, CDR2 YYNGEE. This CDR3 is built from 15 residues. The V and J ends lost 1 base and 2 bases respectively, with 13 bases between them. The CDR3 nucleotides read TGTGCCAGCAGCGTATCTCCGGTATCCCCCTACGAGCAGTACTTC. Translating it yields CASSVSPVSPYEQYF.

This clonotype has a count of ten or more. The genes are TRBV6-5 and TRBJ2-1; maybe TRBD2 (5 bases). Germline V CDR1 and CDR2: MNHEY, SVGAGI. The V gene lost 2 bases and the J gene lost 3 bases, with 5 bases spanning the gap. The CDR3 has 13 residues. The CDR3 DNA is TGTGCCAGCAGTTACGACTACTACAATGAGCAGTTCTTC. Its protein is CASSYDYYNEQFF.

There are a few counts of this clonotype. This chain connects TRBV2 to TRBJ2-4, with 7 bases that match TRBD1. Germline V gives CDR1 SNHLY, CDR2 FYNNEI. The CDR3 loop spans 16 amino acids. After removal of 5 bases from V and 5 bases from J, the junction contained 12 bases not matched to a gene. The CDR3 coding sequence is TGTGCCAGCAGTATGGGACCCCAGGGGGTACAAAACATTCAGTACTTC. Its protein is CASSMGPQGVQNIQYF.